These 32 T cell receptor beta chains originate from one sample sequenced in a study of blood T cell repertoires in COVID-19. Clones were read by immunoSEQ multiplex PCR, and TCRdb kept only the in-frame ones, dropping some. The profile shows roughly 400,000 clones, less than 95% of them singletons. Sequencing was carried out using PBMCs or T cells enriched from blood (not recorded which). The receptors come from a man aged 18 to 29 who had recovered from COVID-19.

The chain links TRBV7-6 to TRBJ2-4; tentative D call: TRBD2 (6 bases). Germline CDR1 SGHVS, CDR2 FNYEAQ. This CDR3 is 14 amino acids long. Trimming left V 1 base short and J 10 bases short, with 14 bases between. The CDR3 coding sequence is TGTGCCAGCAGCTTAGACCCCGGTGGGAGGATTCAGTACTTC. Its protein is CASSLDPGGRIQYF.

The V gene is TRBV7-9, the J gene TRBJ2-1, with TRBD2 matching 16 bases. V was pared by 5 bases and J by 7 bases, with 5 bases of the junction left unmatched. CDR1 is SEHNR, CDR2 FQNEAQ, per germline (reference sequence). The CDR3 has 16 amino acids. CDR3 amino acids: CASSQGTSGRGNEQFF. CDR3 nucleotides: TGTGCCAGCAGCCAGGGGACTAGCGGGAGGGGGAATGAGCAGTTCTTC.

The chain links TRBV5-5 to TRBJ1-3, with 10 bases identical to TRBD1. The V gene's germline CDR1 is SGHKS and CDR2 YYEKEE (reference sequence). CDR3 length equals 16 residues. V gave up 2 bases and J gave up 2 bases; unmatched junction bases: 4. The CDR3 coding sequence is TGTGCCAGCAGCTTCCGGGACAGGGGTACTGGAAACACCATATATTTT. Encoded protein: CASSFRDRGTGNTIYF.

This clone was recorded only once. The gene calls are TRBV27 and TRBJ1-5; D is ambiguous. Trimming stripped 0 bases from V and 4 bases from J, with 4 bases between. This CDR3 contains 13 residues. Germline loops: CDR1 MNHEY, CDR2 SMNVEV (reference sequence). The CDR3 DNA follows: TGTGCCAGCAGTTTATCCCAGAATCAGCCCCAGCATTTT. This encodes CASSLSQNQPQHF.

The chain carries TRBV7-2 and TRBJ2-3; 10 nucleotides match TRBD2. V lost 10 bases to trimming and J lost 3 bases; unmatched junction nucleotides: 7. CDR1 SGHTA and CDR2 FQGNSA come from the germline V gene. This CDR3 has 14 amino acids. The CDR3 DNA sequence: TGTGCCACCGATACTAGCGGGGTAACAGATACGCAGTATTTT. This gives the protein CATDTSGVTDTQYF.

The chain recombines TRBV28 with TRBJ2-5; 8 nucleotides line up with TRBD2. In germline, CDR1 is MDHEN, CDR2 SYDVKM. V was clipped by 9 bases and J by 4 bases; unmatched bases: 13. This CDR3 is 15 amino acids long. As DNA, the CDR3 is TGTGCCAGACCGGGGGGGCCCACCGGGGGAGAGACCCAGTACTTC. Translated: CARPGGPTGGETQYF. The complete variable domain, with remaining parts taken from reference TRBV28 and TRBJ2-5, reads DVKVTQSSRYLVKRTGEKVFLECVQDMDHENMFWYRQDPGLGLRLIYFSYDVKMKEKGDIPEGYSVSREKKERFSLILESASTNQTSMYLCARPGGPTGGETQYFGPGTRLLVL.

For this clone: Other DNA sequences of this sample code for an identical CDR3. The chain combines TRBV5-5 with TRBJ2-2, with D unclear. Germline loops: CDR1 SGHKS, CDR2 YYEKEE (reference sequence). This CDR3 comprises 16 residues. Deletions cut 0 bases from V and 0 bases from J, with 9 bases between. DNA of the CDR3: TGTGCCAGCAGCTTGGGACCCGCGGCGAACACCGGGGAGCTGTTTTTT. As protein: CASSLGPAANTGELFF.

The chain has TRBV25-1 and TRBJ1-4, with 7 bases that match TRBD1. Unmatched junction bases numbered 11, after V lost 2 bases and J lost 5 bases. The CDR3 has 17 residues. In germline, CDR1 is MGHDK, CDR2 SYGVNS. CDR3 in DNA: TGTGCCAGCAGTGAAGACCAATCCGGGACAGTGAATGAAAAACTGTTTTTT. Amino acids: CASSEDQSGTVNEKLFF.

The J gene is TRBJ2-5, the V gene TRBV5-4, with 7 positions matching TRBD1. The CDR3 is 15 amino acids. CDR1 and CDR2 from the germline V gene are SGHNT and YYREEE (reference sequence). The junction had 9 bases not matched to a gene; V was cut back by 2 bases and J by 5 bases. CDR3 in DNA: TGTGCCAGCAGCTTAAGGGGCAGGGGGTGGGAGACCCAGTACTTC. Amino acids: CASSLRGRGWETQYF.

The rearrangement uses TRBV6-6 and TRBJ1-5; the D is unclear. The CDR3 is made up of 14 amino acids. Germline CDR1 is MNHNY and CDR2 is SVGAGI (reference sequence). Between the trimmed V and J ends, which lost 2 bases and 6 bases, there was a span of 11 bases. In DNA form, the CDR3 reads TGTGCCAGCAGTTACCCGCCCGCCGGTCAGCCCCAGCATTTT. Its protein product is CASSYPPAGQPQHF.

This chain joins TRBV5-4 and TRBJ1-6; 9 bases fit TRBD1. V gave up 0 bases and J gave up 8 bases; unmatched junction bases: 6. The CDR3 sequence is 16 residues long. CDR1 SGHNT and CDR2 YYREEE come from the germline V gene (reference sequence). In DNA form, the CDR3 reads TGTGCCAGCAGCTTGGAGGGGACAGGGTTTGATTCACCCCTCCACTTT. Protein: CASSLEGTGFDSPLHF.

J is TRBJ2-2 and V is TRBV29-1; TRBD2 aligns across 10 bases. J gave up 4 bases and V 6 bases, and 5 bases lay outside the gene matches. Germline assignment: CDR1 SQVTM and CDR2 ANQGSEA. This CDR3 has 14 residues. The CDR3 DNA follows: TGCAGCGTGAAGCGGGAGGGCGCCACCGGGGAGCTGTTTTTT. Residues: CSVKREGATGELFF.

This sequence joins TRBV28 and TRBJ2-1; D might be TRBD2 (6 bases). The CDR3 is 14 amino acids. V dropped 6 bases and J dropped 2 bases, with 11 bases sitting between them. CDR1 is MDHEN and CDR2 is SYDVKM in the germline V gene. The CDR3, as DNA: TGTGCCAGCAGCACCGGGACTGCCTACAATGAGCAGTTCTTC. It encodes CASSTGTAYNEQFF.

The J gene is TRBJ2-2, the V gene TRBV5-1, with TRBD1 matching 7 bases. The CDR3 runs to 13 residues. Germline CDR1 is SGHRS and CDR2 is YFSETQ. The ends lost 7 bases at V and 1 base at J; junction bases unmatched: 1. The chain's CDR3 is CASGQENTGELFF. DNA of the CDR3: TGCGCCAGCGGACAGGAGAACACCGGGGAGCTGTTTTTT.

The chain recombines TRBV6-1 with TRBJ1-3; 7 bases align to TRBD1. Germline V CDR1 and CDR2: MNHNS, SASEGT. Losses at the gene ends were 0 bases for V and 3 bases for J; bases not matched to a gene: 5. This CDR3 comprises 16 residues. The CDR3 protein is CASSEAPGGFGNTIYF. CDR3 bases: TGTGCCAGCAGTGAAGCCCCAGGGGGATTTGGAAACACCATATATTTT.

The CDR3 loop reads CATSAGHARDSRNSPLHF. In DNA form, the CDR3 reads TGTGCCACCTCTGCGGGGCATGCTAGGGACAGTAGGAATTCACCCCTCCACTTT. The rearrangement links TRBV15 to TRBJ1-6; TRBD1 aligns across 7 bases. The trim removed 8 bases at V and 7 bases at J, leaving 20 bases unmatched. Germline V gives CDR1 LNHNV, CDR2 YYDKDF (reference sequence). The CDR3 sequence is 18 residues long.

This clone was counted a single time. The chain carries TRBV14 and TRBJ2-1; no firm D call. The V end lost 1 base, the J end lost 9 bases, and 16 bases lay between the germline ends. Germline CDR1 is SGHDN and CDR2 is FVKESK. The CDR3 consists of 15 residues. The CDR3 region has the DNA TGTGCCAGCAGCCAAGGGTGGCTAGGAGTATTTGAGCAGTTCTTC. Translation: CASSQGWLGVFEQFF.

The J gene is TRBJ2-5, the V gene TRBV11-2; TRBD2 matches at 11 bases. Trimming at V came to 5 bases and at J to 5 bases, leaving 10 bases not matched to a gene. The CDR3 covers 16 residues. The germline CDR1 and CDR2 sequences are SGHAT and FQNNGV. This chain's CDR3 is CASSHLLAGGHETQYF. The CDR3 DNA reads TGTGCCAGCAGCCACCTTCTAGCGGGAGGACATGAGACCCAGTACTTC. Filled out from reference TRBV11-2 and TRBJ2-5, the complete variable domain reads EAGVAQSPRYKIIEKRQSVAFWCNPISGHATLYWYQQILGQGPKLLIQFQNNGVVDDSQLPKDRFSAERLKGVDSTLKIQPAKLEDSAVYLCASSHLLAGGHETQYFGPGTRLLVL.

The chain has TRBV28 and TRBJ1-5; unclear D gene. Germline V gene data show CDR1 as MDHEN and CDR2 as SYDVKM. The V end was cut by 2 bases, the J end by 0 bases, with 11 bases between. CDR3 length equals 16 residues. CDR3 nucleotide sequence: TGTGCCAGCAGTTTAAGAACAGTTCGTAGCAATCAGCCCCAGCATTTT. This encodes CASSLRTVRSNQPQHF.

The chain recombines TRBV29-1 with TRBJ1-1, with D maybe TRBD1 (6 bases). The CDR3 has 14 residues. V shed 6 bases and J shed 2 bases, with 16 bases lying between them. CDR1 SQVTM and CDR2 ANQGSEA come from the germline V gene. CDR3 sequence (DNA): TGCAGCGTCGTGATAACAGGGACAAACACTGAAGCTTTCTTT. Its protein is CSVVITGTNTEAFF. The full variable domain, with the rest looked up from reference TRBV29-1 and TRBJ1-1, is SAVISQKPSRDICQRGTSLTIQCQVDSQVTMMFWYRQQPGQSLTLIATANQGSEATYESGFVIDKFPISRPNLTFSTLTVSNMSPEDSSIYLCSVVITGTNTEAFFGQGTRLTVV.

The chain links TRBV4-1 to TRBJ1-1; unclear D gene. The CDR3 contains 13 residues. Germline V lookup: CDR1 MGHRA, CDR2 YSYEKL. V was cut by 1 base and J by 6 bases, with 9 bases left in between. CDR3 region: CASSQVLVSEAFF. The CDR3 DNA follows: TGCGCCAGCAGCCAAGTCTTAGTCTCTGAAGCTTTCTTT.

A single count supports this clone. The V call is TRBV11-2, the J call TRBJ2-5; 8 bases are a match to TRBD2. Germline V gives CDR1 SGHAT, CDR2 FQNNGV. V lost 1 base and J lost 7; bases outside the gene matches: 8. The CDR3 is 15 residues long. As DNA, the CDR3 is TGTGCCAGCAGCTTAGCTTTCGGGGGGGCCGGGACCCAGTACTTC. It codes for CASSLAFGGAGTQYF. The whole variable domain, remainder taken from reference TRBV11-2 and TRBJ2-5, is EAGVAQSPRYKIIEKRQSVAFWCNPISGHATLYWYQQILGQGPKLLIQFQNNGVVDDSQLPKDRFSAERLKGVDSTLKIQPAKLEDSAVYLCASSLAFGGAGTQYFGPGTRLLVL.

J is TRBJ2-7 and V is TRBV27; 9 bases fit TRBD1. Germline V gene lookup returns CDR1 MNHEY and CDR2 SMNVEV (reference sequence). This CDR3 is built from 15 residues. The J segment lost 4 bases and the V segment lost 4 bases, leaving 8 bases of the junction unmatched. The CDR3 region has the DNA TGTGCCAGCAGTTATACAGGGGGCGTCTCGTACGAGCAGTACTTC. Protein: CASSYTGGVSYEQYF.

The CDR3 loop reads CASRTRDRGMRTEAFF. In nucleotides, the CDR3 is TGTGCCAGCAGGACCCGGGACAGGGGGATGAGGACTGAAGCTTTCTTT. This chain links TRBV21-1 with TRBJ1-1; the table assigns TRBD1, which was not confirmed against the DNA. TRBV21-1 corresponds to a pseudogene. The CDR3 length is 16 residues.

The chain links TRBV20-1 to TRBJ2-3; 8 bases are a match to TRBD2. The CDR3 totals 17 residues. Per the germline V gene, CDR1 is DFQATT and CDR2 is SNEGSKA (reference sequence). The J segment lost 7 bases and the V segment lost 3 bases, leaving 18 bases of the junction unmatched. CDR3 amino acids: CSASEIPVGLVGNTQYF. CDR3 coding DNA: TGCAGTGCTAGTGAGATTCCGGTGGGACTAGTCGGGAATACGCAGTATTTT.

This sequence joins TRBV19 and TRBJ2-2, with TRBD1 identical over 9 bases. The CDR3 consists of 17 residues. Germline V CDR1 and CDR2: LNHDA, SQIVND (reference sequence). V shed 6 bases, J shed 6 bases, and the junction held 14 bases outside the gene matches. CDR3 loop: CASRAPPDRGFSGELFF. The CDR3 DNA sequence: TGTGCCAGTAGAGCCCCCCCGGACAGGGGATTTTCCGGGGAGCTGTTTTTT. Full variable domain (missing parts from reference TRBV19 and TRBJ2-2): DGGITQSPKYLFRKEGQNVTLSCEQNLNHDAMYWYRQDPGQGLRLIYYSQIVNDFQKGDIAEGYSVSREKKESFPLTVTSAQKNPTAFYLCASRAPPDRGFSGELFFGEGSRLTVL.

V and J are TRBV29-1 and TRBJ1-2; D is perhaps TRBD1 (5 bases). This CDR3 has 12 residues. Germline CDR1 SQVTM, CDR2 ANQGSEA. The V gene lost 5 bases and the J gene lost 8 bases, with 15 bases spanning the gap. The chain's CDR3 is CSVHLGAVGYTF. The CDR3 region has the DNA TGCAGCGTTCATTTAGGGGCCGTAGGCTACACCTTC.

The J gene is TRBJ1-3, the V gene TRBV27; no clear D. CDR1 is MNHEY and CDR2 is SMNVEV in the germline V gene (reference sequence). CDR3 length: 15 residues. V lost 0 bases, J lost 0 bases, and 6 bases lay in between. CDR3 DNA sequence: TGTGCCAGCAGTTTATCGTTGAGCTCTGGAAACACCATATATTTT. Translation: CASSLSLSSGNTIYF.

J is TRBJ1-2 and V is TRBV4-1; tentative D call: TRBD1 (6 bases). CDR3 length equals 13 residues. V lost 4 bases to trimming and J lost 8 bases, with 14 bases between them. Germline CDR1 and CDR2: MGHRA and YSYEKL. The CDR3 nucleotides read TGCGCCAGCAGCCTAACAGGGCTGGAAGGCTACACCTTC. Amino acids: CASSLTGLEGYTF.

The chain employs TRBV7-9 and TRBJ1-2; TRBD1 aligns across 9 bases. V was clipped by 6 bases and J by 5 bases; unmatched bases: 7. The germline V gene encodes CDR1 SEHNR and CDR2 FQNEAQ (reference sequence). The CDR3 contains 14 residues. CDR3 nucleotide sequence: TGTGCCAGCAGACGATTGGGACAGGGATATGGCTACACCTTC. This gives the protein CASRRLGQGYGYTF. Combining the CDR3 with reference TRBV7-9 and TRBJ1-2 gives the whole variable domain DTGVSQNPRHKITKRGQNVTFRCDPISEHNRLYWYRQTLGQGPEFLTYFQNEAQLEKSRLLSDRFSAERPKGSFSTLEIQRTEQGDSAMYLCASRRLGQGYGYTFGSGTRLTVV.

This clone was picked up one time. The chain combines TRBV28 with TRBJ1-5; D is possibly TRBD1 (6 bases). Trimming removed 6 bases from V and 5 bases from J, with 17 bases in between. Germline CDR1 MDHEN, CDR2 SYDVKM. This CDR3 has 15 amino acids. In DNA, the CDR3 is TGTGCCAGCAGGTTTTCCGACAGGCGCTATCAGCCCCAGCATTTT. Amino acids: CASRFSDRRYQPQHF.

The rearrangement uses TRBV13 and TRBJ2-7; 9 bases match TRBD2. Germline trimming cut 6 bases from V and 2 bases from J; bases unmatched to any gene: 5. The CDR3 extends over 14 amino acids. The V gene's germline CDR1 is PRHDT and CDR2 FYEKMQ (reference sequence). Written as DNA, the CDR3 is TGTGCCAGCAGTTCAGCGGGGGGCCCCTACGAGCAGTACTTC. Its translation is CASSSAGGPYEQYF.